A selection of T cell receptor beta chains follows, all from one sample in a study of CD8 T cells in Susac syndrome. TCRdb processed the immunoSEQ multiplex PCR reads anew with MiXCR; each CDR3 protein has one entry. The repertoire holds tens of thousands of distinct CDR3 sequences, with roughly 94% as singletons. Sequencing was carried out using CD4+ T cells from PBMCs. These receptors all stem from a human donor with Susac syndrome. Both conserved end residues are part of each CDR3. Clone size, where shown, is once, few, many, or a class for clones that have expanded.

clone size	V gene	J gene	CDR3 protein
-	TRBV6-6	TRBJ1-2	CAASPVYGYTF
-	TRBV20-1	TRBJ2-3	CSPLRRTDTQYF
once	TRBV5-4	TRBJ2-3	CASSWLTDTQYF
-	TRBV7-2	TRBJ2-5	CASSLGVGTQYF
-	TRBV20-1	TRBJ2-7	CSARGGGKTYEQYF
-	TRBV29-1	TRBJ2-7	CSVEAGGYEQYF
-	TRBV12-3/TRBV12-4	TRBJ1-1	CASSFNGNTEAFF
-	TRBV7-9	TRBJ2-4	CASSLAGRTLAKNIQYF
-	TRBV30	TRBJ1-2	CAYRTDYGYTF
-	TRBV24-1	TRBJ2-3	CATSAGGGALADTQYF
-	TRBV30	TRBJ1-1	CARQQGRTEAFF
-	TRBV5-4	TRBJ1-5	CASSFGQNQPQHF
-	TRBV9	TRBJ1-6	CASRSGGGALHF
-	TRBV30	TRBJ2-7	CAWRRRDRAASYEQYF
-	TRBV6-5	TRBJ2-2	CASSQSGGELFF
-	TRBV5-1	TRBJ1-2	CASSFSAGSWDGYTF
-	TRBV20-1	TRBJ2-2	CSARDRSSVNTGELFF
-	TRBV29-1	TRBJ1-1	CSVSRTGIDTEAFF
-	TRBV2	TRBJ2-3	CASSEAAYTDTQYF
once	TRBV12-3/TRBV12-4	TRBJ1-1	CASSLGYPNPEAFF
-	TRBV20-1	TRBJ2-7	CSAAGTALREQYF
-	TRBV20-1	TRBJ1-6	CSASLTGGSSPLHF
-	TRBV14	TRBJ2-1	CASSLSAGESYNEQFF
-	TRBV28	TRBJ2-7	CASSFHRSSYEQYF
-	TRBV6-5	TRBJ2-2	CASSRDINTGELFF
once	TRBV3-1	TRBJ2-7	CASSHDRGSAYEQYF
-	TRBV2	TRBJ2-1	CASTRDRGINEQFF